This TCR beta chain came from a study of blood T cell repertoires in COVID-19. Germline loops: CDR1 LNHDA, CDR2 SQIVND (reference sequence). This CDR3 has 16 residues. Unmatched junction bases numbered 6, after V lost 4 bases and J lost 2 bases. Using immunoSEQ multiplex PCR, the repertoire was profiled, and TCRdb retains in-frame clones only, with some absent. The sample shows roughly 150,000 clones, 60% to 85% of them seen only once. This clone was detected only a few times. The source material was peripheral blood. The clonotype originates from a man aged 60-69 years with acute or convalescent COVID-19. This chain joins TRBV19 and TRBJ1-5, with 9 bases identical to TRBD1. In DNA, the CDR3 is TGTGCCAGTAGTACAGACAGGGGGATGGGCAATCAGCCCCAGCATTTT. Translated, it gives CASSTDRGMGNQPQHF.